This passage covers 28 T cell receptor beta chains from one sample sequenced in a study of T cells in Graves' hyperthyroidism and ophthalmopathy. RNA transcripts provided the source from which TCR beta CDR3 regions were amplified. First-round RT-PCR targeting the TCR CDR3 was performed with the HTBI primer set. TCRdb redid the calling of the multiplex PCR reads with MiXCR, one entry per CDR3 protein. Of some 760,000 distinct CDR3 sequences in the sample, around 15% are singletons; the top ten hold roughly 10%. Sequenced: blood. All receptors derive from a woman aged 18-29 years with Graves' hyperthyroidism.

The chain recombines TRBV6-1 with TRBJ2-2, with a possible D match to TRBD2 (6 bases). The germline CDR1 and CDR2 sequences are MNHNS and SASEGT. Deletions cut 6 bases from V and 6 bases from J, with 11 bases between. This CDR3 is 13 amino acids long. The CDR3 sequence: CASSRRAAGELFF. The CDR3 DNA is TGTGCCAGCAGCCGGAGGGCGGCCGGGGAGCTGTTTTTT.

The rearrangement links TRBV5-6 to TRBJ2-7, with 11 positions matching TRBD2. J lost 3 bases, V lost 0 bases, and 5 bases had no gene match. This CDR3 is 16 amino acids long. Germline CDR1 reads SGHDT; CDR2 reads YYEEEE. CDR3 in amino acids: CASSLAPTSGSYEQYF. The CDR3 DNA is TGTGCCAGCAGCTTGGCCCCCACTAGCGGGAGCTACGAGCAGTACTTC.

This clonotype has at least ten counts. The rearrangement links TRBV6-2 or TRBV6-3 to TRBJ2-7, with 10 positions matching TRBD2. The junction had 5 bases not matched to a gene; V was cut back by 4 bases and J by 2 bases. This CDR3 is 15 amino acids long. In germline, CDR1 is MNHEY, CDR2 SVGEGT. DNA of the CDR3: TGTGCCAGCAGTTCCACGGGACTAGCGACCTACGAGCAGTACTTC. Translating gives CASSSTGLATYEQYF.

This clonotype was picked up many times. This chain uses TRBV29-1 with TRBJ2-7; 10 bases map to TRBD1. This CDR3 is built from 13 residues. Trimming removed 6 bases from V and 2 bases from J; junction bases left unmatched: 4. Germline CDR1 SQVTM, CDR2 ANQGSEA. CDR3 amino acids: CSVGQGGPYEQYF. DNA for the CDR3: TGCAGCGTCGGACAGGGGGGACCCTACGAGCAGTACTTC.

The sample holds a few counts of this clonotype. The chain combines TRBV5-5 with TRBJ1-2, with 10 bases lining up with TRBD1. V was clipped by 3 bases and J by 7 bases; unmatched bases: 9. Germline V gene lookup returns CDR1 SGHKS and CDR2 YYEKEE (reference sequence). The length of the CDR3 is 15 residues. As DNA, the CDR3 is TGTGCCAGCAGCTCAACGGGACAGGGGTCGGCTGGCTACACCTTC. Its translation is CASSSTGQGSAGYTF.

The chain recombines TRBV20-1 with TRBJ1-4; D is unclear. There are 16 residues in the CDR3. Germline V gives CDR1 DFQATT, CDR2 SNEGSKA (reference sequence). The germline V and J ends were trimmed by 1 base and 1 base, with 13 bases remaining between them. Here the CDR3 DNA reads TGCAGTGCTAGAGGCCGGACGGGGAGAACTAATGAAAAACTGTTTTTT. Amino acids: CSARGRTGRTNEKLFF.

This clonotype was detected only a few times. This chain joins TRBV9 and TRBJ2-7, with 9 nucleotides matching TRBD1. The CDR3 length is 15 residues. V lost 5 bases, J lost 2 bases, and 8 bases stayed unmatched. Germline-derived CDR1 and CDR2 are SGDLS and YYNGEE. CDR3 sequence: CASSFGQGSTYEQYF. The CDR3 region has the DNA TGTGCCAGCAGTTTCGGACAGGGGTCGACCTACGAGCAGTACTTC.

At least ten counts were recorded for this clonotype. This rearrangement joins TRBV2 to TRBJ2-1; TRBD2 agrees at 14 bases. The junction had 3 bases not matched to a gene; V was cut back by 6 bases and J by 2 bases. The CDR3 runs 16 residues. Germline assignment: CDR1 SNHLY and CDR2 FYNNEI. The CDR3 here is CASRGLAGEAYNEQFF. CDR3 bases: TGTGCCAGCAGGGGACTAGCGGGAGAGGCCTACAATGAGCAGTTCTTC.

This clonotype was detected only a few times. The rearrangement uses TRBV10-3 and TRBJ2-5; 7 positions match TRBD1. From germline, CDR1 is ENHRY and CDR2 SYGVKD. The trim removed 8 bases at V and 0 bases at J, leaving 6 bases unmatched. This CDR3 is 14 amino acids long. The DNA of the CDR3 is TGTGCCATCGCTGGGACAGCGTACCAAGAGACCCAGTACTTC. Residues: CAIAGTAYQETQYF.

This clonotype came up a few times. This rearrangement joins TRBV4-3 to TRBJ2-3, with TRBD2 identical over 9 bases. The CDR3 is 16 amino acids. The V gene end was trimmed by 0 bases and the J gene end by 3 bases; junction bases not matched to a gene: 4. CDR1 and CDR2 from the germline V gene are LGHNA and YSLEER. The DNA of the CDR3 is TGCGCCAGCAGCCAAGACCAGCGGGAGGTTACAGATACGCAGTATTTT. It yields the protein CASSQDQREVTDTQYF.

The rearrangement uses TRBV12-3 or TRBV12-4 and TRBJ1-6; TRBD1 might be the D (5 bases). The CDR3 consists of 15 residues. V lost 2 bases and J 5 bases, leaving 10 bases between the germline ends. CDR3 bases: TGTGCCAGCAGTTTAAGCAGGGTCCATAATTCACCCCTCCACTTT. Its protein product is CASSLSRVHNSPLHF.

This clonotype was counted at least ten times. V usage is TRBV6-1 and J usage is TRBJ2-7; D is possibly TRBD1 (5 bases). This CDR3 region has 11 residues. CDR1 and CDR2 (germline): MNHNS, SASEGT. The V end lost 5 bases, the J end lost 7 bases, and 9 bases lay between the germline ends. This chain's CDR3 is CASSFREEQYF. The CDR3 nucleotides are TGTGCCAGCAGTTTCAGGGAAGAGCAGTACTTC.

This clonotype appeared a few times. V is TRBV25-1 and J is TRBJ1-1, with D uncertain. This CDR3 spans 15 amino acids. The germline V and J ends were trimmed by 3 bases and 5 bases, with 16 bases remaining between them. Germline CDR1 and CDR2: MGHDK and SYGVNS. The CDR3 region is CASSDPWEGRTEAFF. The CDR3 bases are TGTGCCAGCAGTGACCCCTGGGAGGGAAGGACTGAAGCTTTCTTT.

This clonotype has just a few counts. J is TRBJ2-3 and V is TRBV20-1; weak D call: TRBD2 (6 bases). CDR1 is DFQATT and CDR2 is SNEGSKA in the germline V gene (reference sequence). The CDR3 is 19 residues long. V shed 1 base and J shed 2 bases, with 25 bases lying between them. The CDR3: CSARAVFTGSGEITDTQYF. CDR3 coding DNA: TGCAGTGCTAGAGCCGTCTTCACGGGTTCGGGAGAGATCACAGATACGCAGTATTTT.

This clonotype appeared a few times. The V call is TRBV2, the J call TRBJ1-6, with a possible D match to TRBD1 (5 bases). The V end lost 11 bases, the J end lost 0 bases, and 17 bases lay between the germline ends. This CDR3 is 16 amino acids long. The V gene's germline CDR1 is SNHLY and CDR2 FYNNEI. This CDR3 is CAFGGHESSYNSPLHF. The DNA of the CDR3 is TGTGCCTTCGGAGGACACGAGAGCTCCTATAATTCACCCCTCCACTTT.

For the CDR3, the DNA is TGCGCCAGCAACTTTGGGACAGATAACTACGAGCAGTACTTC. Amino acid sequence: CASNFGTDNYEQYF. V usage is TRBV5-1 and J usage is TRBJ2-7; 7 bases fit TRBD1. The CDR3 runs 14 residues. Trimming at V came to 6 bases and at J to 3 bases, leaving 9 bases not matched to a gene. CDR1 is SGHRS, CDR2 YFSETQ, per germline.

This clonotype was counted many times. The V call is TRBV3-1, the J call TRBJ2-7; 8 bases are a match to TRBD2. The junction had 10 bases not matched to a gene; V was cut back by 7 bases and J by 2 bases. This CDR3 is built from 15 residues. Per germline, CDR1 LGHDT and CDR2 YNNKEL (reference sequence). The CDR3 DNA reads as TGTGCCAGCAACTCGCGCAGCGGGAGCCCCTACGAGCAGTACTTC. Translation gives CASNSRSGSPYEQYF.

This clonotype was counted at least ten times. The rearrangement uses TRBV6-1 and TRBJ1-3; D is ambiguous. Per the germline V gene, CDR1 is MNHNS and CDR2 is SASEGT. V gave up 8 bases and J gave up 1 base, with 3 bases separating them. The CDR3 runs to 11 residues. The CDR3, as DNA: TGTGCCAGCGGTTCTGGAAACACCATATATTTT. It is translated as CASGSGNTIYF.

The sample holds a few counts of this clonotype. The rearrangement links TRBV27 to TRBJ2-5, with 7 bases fitting TRBD2. Trimming cost V 3 bases and J 1 base; bases outside gene matches: 5. The CDR3 consists of 15 residues. From germline, CDR1 is MNHEY and CDR2 SMNVEV (reference sequence). CDR3 sequence reads: CASSFLGLGQETQYF. CDR3 bases: TGTGCCAGCAGTTTTCTTGGACTAGGCCAAGAGACCCAGTACTTC.

The V gene is TRBV5-1, the J gene TRBJ2-7; no definite D call. V was pared by 5 bases and J by 2 bases, with 11 bases between. The CDR3 runs to 13 residues. Germline V gene lookup returns CDR1 SGHRS and CDR2 YFSETQ. CDR3 DNA: TGCGCCAGCAGTTTCGACGGTACCTACGAGCAGTACTTC. This translates into CASSFDGTYEQYF.

This clonotype appeared a few times. The chain links TRBV4-1 to TRBJ2-2; D remains unclear. The germline CDR1 and CDR2 sequences are MGHRA and YSYEKL. The length of the CDR3 is 17 residues. The V gene lost 1 base and the J gene lost 3 bases, with 15 bases spanning the gap. CDR3 nucleotide sequence: TGCGCCAGCAGCCAAGGGATGGCGATTCGGTACACCGGGGAGCTGTTTTTT. Translated: CASSQGMAIRYTGELFF.

This clonotype was counted only a few times. The chain has TRBV25-1 and TRBJ1-2; 7 bases map to TRBD1. This CDR3 contains 16 residues. Germline trimming cut 1 base from V and 0 bases from J; bases unmatched to any gene: 5. The germline V gene encodes CDR1 MGHDK and CDR2 SYGVNS. CDR3 nucleotide sequence: TGTGCCAGCAGTGAATTAGGGACAGTGTCTAACTATGGCTACACCTTC. It translates to CASSELGTVSNYGYTF.

As concerns this clonotype: Germline is not matched at one junction end, which may reflect a read error. The chain is built from TRBV7-2 and TRBJ2-1; D might be TRBD2 (6 bases). This CDR3 comprises 15 residues. Germline assignment: CDR1 SGHTA and CDR2 FQGNSA. The CDR3 region has the DNA TGTGCCAGCAGCTCAGGACTAACGGCCTACAATGAGCGGTTCTTC. This translates into CASSSGLTAYNERFF.

This clonotype is a singleton in its sample. The rearrangement links TRBV7-8 to TRBJ2-3; D not resolved. This CDR3 has 16 residues. V was pared by 4 bases and J by 0 bases, with 14 bases between. CDR1 SGHVS and CDR2 FQNEAQ come from the germline V gene. CDR3 bases: TGTGCCAGCAGCTCCCTATCATGGAGCAGCACAGATACGCAGTATTTT. It specifies CASSSLSWSSTDTQYF.

This clonotype was observed many times. CDR3 sequence: CSAKKTGLSSTNEKLFF. The CDR3 DNA reads TGCAGTGCCAAGAAGACAGGGCTGTCTTCAACTAATGAAAAACTGTTTTTT. The V call is TRBV20-1, the J call TRBJ1-4; 7 nucleotides line up with TRBD1. J lost 0 bases, V lost 6 bases, and 13 bases had no gene match. The CDR3 runs to 17 residues. Germline V gene data show CDR1 as DFQATT and CDR2 as SNEGSKA (reference sequence).

About this clonotype itself: This could be a read error, since a much larger clone is one nucleotide away. V and J are TRBV12-3 or TRBV12-4 and TRBJ2-5; unclear D gene. With 4 bases removed from V and 3 bases from J, the gap between germline ends came to 6 bases. CDR3 length equals 12 residues. CDR3 sequence reads: CASSWMEETQYF. The CDR3 DNA sequence: TGTGCCAGCAGTTGGATGGAAGAGACCCAGTACTTC.

Many counts were recorded for this clonotype. The V call is TRBV12-3 or TRBV12-4, the J call TRBJ1-5; D unclear. Trimming took 6 bases from V and 6 from J, leaving 9 bases between them. The CDR3 has 12 amino acids. The CDR3 loop reads CASRMGAQPQHF. In DNA form, the CDR3 reads TGTGCCAGCAGGATGGGAGCTCAGCCCCAGCATTTT.

This clonotype appeared many times. The chain combines TRBV12-3 or TRBV12-4 with TRBJ2-1; 7 bases are a match to TRBD1. This CDR3 comprises 14 residues. J lost 4 bases, V lost 6 bases, and 6 bases had no gene match. CDR3 DNA sequence: TGTGCCAGCAGGGGACAGACCCTTTACAATGAGCAGTTCTTC. As protein: CASRGQTLYNEQFF.